A selection of T cell receptor beta chains follows, all from one sample in a study of T cell responses to AZD1222 COVID-19 vaccine. Sequencing was performed with immunoSEQ multiplex PCR; in TCRdb, only in-frame clones are kept and a portion is missing. This sample carries tens of thousands of clones, about 92% of them seen once, and the ten largest clones take roughly 5.1%. The starting material was peripheral blood, obtained 28 days after the second AZD1222 dose. All receptors come from an adult who received the AZD1222 COVID-19 vaccine. The conserved cysteine and the conserved F or W are not part of the CDR3 here. Expanded clones are given a class, and other clones once, few, many or no size at all.

v_call clone_size cdr3_aa
TRBV9 . ASSGALAGGINTNEQF
TRBV3-1/TRBV3-2 once ASSQVSPFATNEKLF
TRBV7-2 . ASSSSQGSNSPLH
TRBV7-9 once ASSLGGSFYNEQF
TRBV27 . ASSGSGQATYEQY
TRBV28 . ASSLTPKGPGFRAYGYT
TRBV30 . AWTKARLTNEKLF
TRBV14 . ASSQVGYDYGYT
TRBV4-1 . ASSQEGQTSNQPQH
TRBV5-1 . ASSLTIGQPQH
TRBV3-1/TRBV3-2 . ASSQEALAGAGEQF
TRBV28 . ASSPSREQY
TRBV5-4 . ASSPQAGSTGELF
TRBV2 . ASKFTGGPGNEQF
TRBV9 few ASSVGREYTEAF
TRBV9 . ASSPTPRGGRYTGELF
TRBV19 . ASSIGFQGREQY
TRBV27 . ASSLASSSYNEQF
TRBV5-5 . ASSLTSGSEQY
TRBV27 . ASSSHRDRGSIFMQPQH
TRBV20-1 . SASRLADYNEQF
TRBV3-1/TRBV3-2 . ASCTTGGSIGNNEQF
TRBV30 . AWSYRWAGGNQPQH
TRBV6-5 . ASSYSKWREVDEQY
TRBV5-5 . ASSLEADLVVSYEQY
TRBV15 . ATSRDVRETQY
TRBV30 . AWSRVVKSTQY
TRBV7-9 . ASSARQYHPATNEKLF
TRBV7-6 . ASRPGWGTMNTEAF
TRBV7-2 . ASSFSGYSGRASYNEQF
TRBV27 . ASSFRPWRNEQY
TRBV6-7 . ASTLPQRDRGRFNEQF
TRBV12-5 . ASGLVASRRNASPLH
TRBV6-2/TRBV6-3 . ASSYTSYEQY
TRBV21-1 . ASSKARACPYGAGNTIY
TRBV4-2 . ASSQDEGKAF
TRBV4-1 . ASSQARDRGNQPQH
TRBV29-1 . SVAAGGAEQY
TRBV9 . ASSPWGGSNQPQH
TRBV7-9 . ASSSGRNNEKLF
TRBV12-3/TRBV12-4 . ASGGSSYEQY